This TCR beta chain was documented in a study of blood T cells in healthy people across ages. A second PCR, run for roughly 7 to 11 cycles, used a sample-barcoded 5' primer plus a J-beta primer mix. One entry per CDR3 protein results from TCRdb running MiXCR on the 5' RACE reads. The sample consists of around 1,500,000 distinct CDR3 sequences, roughly 27% of them appearing once. Staff drew around 10 milliliters of peripheral blood from each donor. The table lists this clonotype with a few counts. The CDR3 is 16 amino acids. Germline V gene sequence: CDR1 KGHSH, CDR2 LQKENI. Trimming at V came to 2 bases and at J to 6 bases, leaving 8 bases not matched to a gene.

Material for sequencing was blood. The receptor's source is a woman in her twenties or thirties in good health. The chain combines TRBV18 with TRBJ2-1, with TRBD2 identical over 9 bases. For the CDR3, the DNA is TGTGCCAGCTCACCAGTGGCGGGAGGGCCGGGCAATGAGCAGTTCTTC. Translation gives CASSPVAGGPGNEQFF.